Each of the 4 T cell receptor beta chains below was sequenced from the same sample in a study of radiation and T cells in renal cell carcinoma. Stated treatment: treatment-naive control, cytoreductive nephrectomy. This table comes from immunoSEQ multiplex PCR, and its TCRdb copy is limited to in-frame clones, with some not included. The sample holds about 5,600 clones, more than 60% seen once. This material consisted of tumor tissue, taken from a patient whose treatment was nephrectomy without radiotherapy. Every receptor here comes from a human donor with renal cell carcinoma.

The CDR3 DNA is TGTGCCAGCACGGGGGGCGGTGGGACAGATACGCAGTATTTT. The encoded protein is CASTGGGGTDTQYF. This chain links TRBV9 with TRBJ2-3; D is perhaps TRBD2 (7 bases). Deletions cut 6 bases from V and 3 bases from J, with 14 bases between. CDR1 and CDR2 (germline): SGDLS, YYNGEE. This CDR3 spans 14 amino acids. The variable domain in full, with the rest retrieved from reference TRBV9 and TRBJ2-3, is DSGVTQTPKHLITATGQRVTLRCSPRSGDLSVYWYQQSLDQGLQFLIQYYNGEERAKGNILERFSAQQFPDLHSELNLSSLELGDSALYFCASTGGGGTDTQYFGPGTRLTVL.

This clone was observed a handful of times. This chain uses TRBV25-1 with TRBJ1-4; D might be TRBD1 (5 bases). Trimming shortened V by 3 bases and J by 3 bases, and 11 bases separated the two germline ends. The CDR3 runs to 15 residues. Germline V gene sequence: CDR1 MGHDK, CDR2 SYGVNS. CDR3: CASSEAGRANEKLFF. CDR3 nucleotide sequence: TGTGCCAGCAGTGAGGCAGGGCGAGCTAATGAAAAACTGTTTTTT.

The chain is built from TRBV6-6 and TRBJ2-7, with 7 nucleotides matching TRBD2. This CDR3 has 14 amino acids. Unmatched junction bases numbered 11, after V lost 7 bases and J lost 5 bases. Germline V gives CDR1 MNHNY, CDR2 SVGAGI (reference sequence). CDR3 in amino acids: CASTPQGGTNEQYF. DNA of the CDR3: TGTGCCAGCACCCCCCAGGGAGGGACGAACGAGCAGTACTTC.

V usage is TRBV27 and J usage is TRBJ2-1; D unresolved. This CDR3 is built from 14 residues. Trimming pared 2 bases from V and 9 bases from J, leaving 14 bases between. The V gene's germline CDR1 is MNHEY and CDR2 SMNVEV (reference sequence). Here the CDR3 DNA reads TGTGCCAGCAGTTTAATGGCTACCCCTCCTGAGCAGTTCTTC. Protein product: CASSLMATPPEQFF.